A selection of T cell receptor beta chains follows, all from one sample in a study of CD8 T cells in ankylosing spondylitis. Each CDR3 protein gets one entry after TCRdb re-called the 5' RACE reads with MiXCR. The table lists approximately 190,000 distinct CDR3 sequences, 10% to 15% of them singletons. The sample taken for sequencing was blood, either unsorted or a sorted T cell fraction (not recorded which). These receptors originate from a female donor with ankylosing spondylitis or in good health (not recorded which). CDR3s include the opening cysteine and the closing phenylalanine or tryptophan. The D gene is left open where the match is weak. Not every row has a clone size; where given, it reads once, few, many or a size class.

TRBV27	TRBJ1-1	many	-	TGTGCCAGCAGTGTGGGAGTGGTCTTGAACACTGAAGCTTTCTTT	CASSVGVVLNTEAFF
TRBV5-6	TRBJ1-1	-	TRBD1	TGTGCCAGCAGGACAGGGGGCGTTGGGACTGAAGCTTTCTTT	CASRTGGVGTEAFF
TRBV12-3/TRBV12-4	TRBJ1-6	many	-	TGTGCCAGCAGTCTGATTTCTGGGGGGGGTTCACCCCTCCACTTT	CASSLISGGGSPLHF
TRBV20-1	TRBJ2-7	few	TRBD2	TGCAGTGCTAGTCCGCTAGCGGGAGGGCCCTCCTACGAGCAGTACTTC	CSASPLAGGPSYEQYF
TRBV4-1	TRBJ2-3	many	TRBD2	TGCGCCAGCAGCCAACGGACTAGCGAGGCCCCAGATACGCAGTATTTT	CASSQRTSEAPDTQYF
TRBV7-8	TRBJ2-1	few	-	TGTGCCAGCAGACCCGGGGAGCGGAACAATGAGCAGTTCTTC	CASRPGERNNEQFF
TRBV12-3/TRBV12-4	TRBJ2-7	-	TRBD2	TGTGCCAGCAGCACCAACACGCCGGGACTAGCGGGAGGTGAGCAGTACTTC	CASSTNTPGLAGGEQYF
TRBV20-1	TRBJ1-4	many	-	TGCAGTGCTAGAGATGGAGGGGAGAGTGAAAAACTGTTTTTT	CSARDGGESEKLFF
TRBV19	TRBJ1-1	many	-	TGTGCCAGTAGCTGGGGTGGAGAGAACACTGAAGCTTTCTTT	CASSWGGENTEAFF
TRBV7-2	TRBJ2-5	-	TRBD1	TGTGCCAGCAGCTTTAATCCGGGACAGGTTTCGGAGACCCAGTACTTC	CASSFNPGQVSETQYF
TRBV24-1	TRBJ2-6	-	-	TGTGCCACCAGTGATATGAGCTCTGGGGCCAACGTCCTGACTTTC	CATSDMSSGANVLTF
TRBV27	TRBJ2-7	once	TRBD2	TGTGCCAGCAGCCGATCTAGCGGGAGGGCCACTTACGAGCAGTACTTC	CASSRSSGRATYEQYF
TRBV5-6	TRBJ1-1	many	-	TGTGCCAGCAGCTACAGGGCCCCTGAAGCTTTCTTT	CASSYRAPEAFF
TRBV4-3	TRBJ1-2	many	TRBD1	TGCGCCAGCAGCCAAGATGGGACAGAAAGCTATGGCTACACCTTC	CASSQDGTESYGYTF
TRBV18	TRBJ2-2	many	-	TGTGCCAGCTCACCTGGGACGGAGTCCGGGGAGCTGTTTTTT	CASSPGTESGELFF
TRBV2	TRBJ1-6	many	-	TGTGCCAGCAGTGAAACGCAGGGTGGGATCCGTTCACCCCTCCACTTT	CASSETQGGIRSPLHF
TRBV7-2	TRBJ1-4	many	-	TGTGCCAGCAGCTTATCAGGGGTTGAAAAACTGTTTTTT	CASSLSGVEKLFF
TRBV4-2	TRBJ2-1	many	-	TGTGCCAGCAGCCAAAGGAGCGGCCACTACAATGAGCAGTTCTTC	CASSQRSGHYNEQFF
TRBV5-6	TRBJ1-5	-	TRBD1	TGTGCCAGCAGCTTGCTCAGGGGGGTTGAAAATCAGCCCCAGCATTTT	CASSLLRGVENQPQHF
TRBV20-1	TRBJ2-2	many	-	TGCAGTGCTAGAGTCCCCTCGGAGTGGGGGTACCCCGGGGAGCTGTTTTTT	CSARVPSEWGYPGELFF
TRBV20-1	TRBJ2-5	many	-	TGCAGTGCTGGGGCTTCCCGGGAGACCCAGTACTTC	CSAGASRETQYF
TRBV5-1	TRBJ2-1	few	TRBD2	TGCGCCAGCAGCTTCGGGACTAGCGGGATTAATGAGCAGTTCTTC	CASSFGTSGINEQFF
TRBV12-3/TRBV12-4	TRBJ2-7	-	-	TGTGCCACCCGGAGAGGGGGTCCCTCCTACGAGCAGTACTTC	CATRRGGPSYEQYF
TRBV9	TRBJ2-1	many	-	TGTGCCAGCAGCGTAGCGGCGGGAAGGTCGAATGAGCAGTTCTTC	CASSVAAGRSNEQFF
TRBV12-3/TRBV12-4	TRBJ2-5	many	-	TGTGCCAGCAGTTACCCCGGTGGGCGACAAGAGACCCAGTACTTC	CASSYPGGRQETQYF
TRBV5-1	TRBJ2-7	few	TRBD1	TGCGCCAGCAGCTGGAAGGGACAGGGGGGCGAGCAGTACTTC	CASSWKGQGGEQYF
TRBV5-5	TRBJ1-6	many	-	TGTGCCAGCAGCTTGCTACCGGGGGATAATTCACCCCTCCACTTT	CASSLLPGDNSPLHF
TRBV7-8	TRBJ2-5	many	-	TGTGCCAGCAGCTTAGCTACTAGTCTCGAGACCCAGTACTTC	CASSLATSLETQYF
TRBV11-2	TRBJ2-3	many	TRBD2	TGTGCCAGCAGCCCATATAGCGGGACTACAGATACGCAGTATTTT	CASSPYSGTTDTQYF
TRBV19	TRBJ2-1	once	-	TGTGCCAGTAGTCCCTGGGACTTCAATGAGCAGTTCTTC	CASSPWDFNEQFF
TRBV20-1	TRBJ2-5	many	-	TGCAGTGCTGGGAGGGACAGCTTTACACAAGAGAGCCAGTACTTC	CSAGRDSFTQESQYF
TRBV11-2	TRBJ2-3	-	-	TGTGCCAGCAGCGTCGGTAGGGTAACAGATACGCAGTATTTT	CASSVGRVTDTQYF
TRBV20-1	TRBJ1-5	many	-	TGCAGTCTCAGGGACGGGAATCAGCCCCAGCATTTT	CSLRDGNQPQHF
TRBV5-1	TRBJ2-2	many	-	TGCGCCAGCAGCTTGGCCCATGGGACGAACACCGGGGAGCTGTTTTTT	CASSLAHGTNTGELFF
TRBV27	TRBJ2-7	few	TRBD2	TGTGCCAGCTCAGGACCCAGCGGGAGCTCCTACGAGCAGTACTTC	CASSGPSGSSYEQYF
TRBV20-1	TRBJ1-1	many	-	TGCAGTGCAGGAAAACCAGGGCCCACTGAAGCTTTCTTT	CSAGKPGPTEAFF
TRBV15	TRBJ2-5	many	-	TGTGCCACCAGCAGAGATAGTGAGACCCAGTACTTC	CATSRDSETQYF
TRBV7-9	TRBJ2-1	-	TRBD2	TGTGCCAGCAGCTTAGCGGGAGGACTAGCGTCGGGTAGGGAGCAGTTCTTC	CASSLAGGLASGREQFF
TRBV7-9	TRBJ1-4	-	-	TGTGCCAGCTGGTCGTACGTTGGGCCCGCTGGGAAAAAACTGTTTTTT	CASWSYVGPAGKKLFF
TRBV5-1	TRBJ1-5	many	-	TGCGCCAGCAGCTTGGAAGGCGGGAGCAATCAGCCCCAGCATTTT	CASSLEGGSNQPQHF
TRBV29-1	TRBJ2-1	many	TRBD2	TGCAGCGTTAAGGCGGGAGTGGACAATGAGCAGTTCTTC	CSVKAGVDNEQFF
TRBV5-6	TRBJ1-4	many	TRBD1	TGTGCCAGCAGCCAGCCAGGGGGCGAGAGTGAAAAACTGTTTTTT	CASSQPGGESEKLFF
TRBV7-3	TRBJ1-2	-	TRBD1	TGTGCCAGCAGCTTCCAACCGGGACAGGGATTTCATGGCTACACCTTC	CASSFQPGQGFHGYTF
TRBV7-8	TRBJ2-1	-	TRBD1	TGTGCCAGCAGCCCCCGGGGGACAGGGAACGCCAATGAGCAGTTCTTC	CASSPRGTGNANEQFF
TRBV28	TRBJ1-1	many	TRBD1	TGTGCCAGCAGTTCTTCTCCGGGACAGGGTTTCACTGAAGCTTTCTTT	CASSSSPGQGFTEAFF
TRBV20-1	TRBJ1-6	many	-	TGCAGTGCTAGAGATTCTGGGCCCATGACCGGAAATTCACCCCTCCACTTT	CSARDSGPMTGNSPLHF
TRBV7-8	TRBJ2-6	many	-	TGTGCCAGCAGCGAAACGGTCTCAAAGCTAGCCAACGTCCTGACTTTC	CASSETVSKLANVLTF
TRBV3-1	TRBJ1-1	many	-	TGTGCCAGCAGCCAAGTCAGAGGGGTCGGTGAAGCTTTCTTT	CASSQVRGVGEAFF
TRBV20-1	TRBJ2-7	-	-	TGCAGTGCTAGAGATGACTACAGAACCGAGCAGTACTTC	CSARDDYRTEQYF
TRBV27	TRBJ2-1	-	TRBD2	TGTGCCAGCAGCGCGGGGGGCCCCTACAATGAGCAGTTCTTC	CASSAGGPYNEQFF